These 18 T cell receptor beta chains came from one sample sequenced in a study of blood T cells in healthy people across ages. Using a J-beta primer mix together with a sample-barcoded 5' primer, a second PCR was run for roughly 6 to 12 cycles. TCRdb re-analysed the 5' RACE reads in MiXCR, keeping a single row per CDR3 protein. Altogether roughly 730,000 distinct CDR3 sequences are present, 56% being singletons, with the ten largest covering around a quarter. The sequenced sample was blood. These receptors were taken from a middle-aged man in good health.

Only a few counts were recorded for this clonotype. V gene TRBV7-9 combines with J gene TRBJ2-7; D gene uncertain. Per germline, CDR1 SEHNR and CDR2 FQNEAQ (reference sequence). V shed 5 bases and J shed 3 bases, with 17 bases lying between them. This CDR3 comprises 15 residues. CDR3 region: CASSQDEEFSYEQYF. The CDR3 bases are TGTGCCAGCAGCCAAGATGAGGAATTCAGCTACGAGCAGTACTTC.

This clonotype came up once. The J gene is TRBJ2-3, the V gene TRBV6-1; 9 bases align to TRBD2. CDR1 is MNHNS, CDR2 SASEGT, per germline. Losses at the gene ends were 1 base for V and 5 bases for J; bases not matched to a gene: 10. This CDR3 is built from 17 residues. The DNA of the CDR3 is TGTGCCAGCAGTGAAGAGGAAAGGTTAGCGGGAGAAGATACGCAGTATTTT. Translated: CASSEEERLAGEDTQYF.

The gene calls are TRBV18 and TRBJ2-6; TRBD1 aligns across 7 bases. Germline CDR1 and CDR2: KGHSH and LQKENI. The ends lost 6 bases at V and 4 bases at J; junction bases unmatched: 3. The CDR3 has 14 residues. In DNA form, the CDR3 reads TGTGCCAGCTCCACAGGGGACGGGGCCAACGTCCTGACTTTC. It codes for CASSTGDGANVLTF.

CDR3 bases: TGTGCCAGCAGCTTGTATGGATTTAATAGCGTCTACAATGAGCAGTTCTTC. Translation: CASSLYGFNSVYNEQFF. This chain uses TRBV7-2 with TRBJ2-1, with D tentatively TRBD2 (5 bases). The CDR3 extends over 17 amino acids. The germline V gene encodes CDR1 SGHTA and CDR2 FQGNSA. The V gene lost 3 bases and the J gene lost 3 bases, with 18 bases spanning the gap.

This CDR3 is CASSPNIQTQYF. CDR3 in DNA: TGTGCCAGCAGCCCCAATATTCAGACGCAGTATTTT. The rearrangement uses TRBV6-2 or TRBV6-3 and TRBJ2-3; D is uncertain. CDR1 and CDR2 (germline): MNHEY, SVGEGT. Trimming removed 6 bases from V and 9 bases from J, with 13 bases in between. The CDR3 contains 12 residues.

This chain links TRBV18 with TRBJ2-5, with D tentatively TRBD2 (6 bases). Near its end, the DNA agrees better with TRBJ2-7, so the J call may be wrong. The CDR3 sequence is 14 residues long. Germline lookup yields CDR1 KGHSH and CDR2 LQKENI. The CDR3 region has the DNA TGTGCCAGCTCACCACAGGGGTCGGGGGACGAGCAGTACTTC. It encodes CASSPQGSGDEQYF.

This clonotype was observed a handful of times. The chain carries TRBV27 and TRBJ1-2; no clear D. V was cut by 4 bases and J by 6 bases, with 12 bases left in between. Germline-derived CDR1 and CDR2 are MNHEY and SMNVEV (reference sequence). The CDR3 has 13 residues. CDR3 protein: CASSSDSFDGYTF. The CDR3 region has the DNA TGTGCCAGCAGTTCTGATTCCTTCGATGGCTACACCTTC.

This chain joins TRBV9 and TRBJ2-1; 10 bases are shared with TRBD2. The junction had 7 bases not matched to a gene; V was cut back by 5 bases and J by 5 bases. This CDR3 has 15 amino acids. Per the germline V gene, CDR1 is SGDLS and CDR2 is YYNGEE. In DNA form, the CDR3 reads TGTGCCAGCAGTTATGGACTAGCGGCAAACAATGAGCAGTTCTTC. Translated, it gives CASSYGLAANNEQFF.

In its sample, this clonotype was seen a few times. The CDR3 DNA follows: TGTGCCAGCAACGTCCGGGACAGAGCCTACGAGCAGTACTTC. Its translation is CASNVRDRAYEQYF. The V and J genes are TRBV28 and TRBJ2-4; 7 bases map to TRBD1. Gene TRBJ2-7 matches the end of the DNA better, so the J call may be wrong. Per germline, CDR1 MDHEN and CDR2 SYDVKM. The CDR3 length is 14 residues.

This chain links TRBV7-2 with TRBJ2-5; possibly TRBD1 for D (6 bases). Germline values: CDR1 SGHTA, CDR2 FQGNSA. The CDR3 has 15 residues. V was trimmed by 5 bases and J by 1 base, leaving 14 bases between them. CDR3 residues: CASSRQTGFQETQYF. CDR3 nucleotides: TGTGCCAGCAGCCGACAAACAGGGTTCCAAGAGACCCAGTACTTC.

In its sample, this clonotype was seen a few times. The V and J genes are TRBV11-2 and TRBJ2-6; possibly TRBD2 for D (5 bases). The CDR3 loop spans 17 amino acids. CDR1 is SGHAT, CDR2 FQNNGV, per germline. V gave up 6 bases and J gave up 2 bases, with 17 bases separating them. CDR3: CASRHYGRGAGANVLTF. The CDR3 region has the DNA TGTGCCAGCAGACACTACGGTCGGGGAGCTGGGGCCAACGTCCTGACTTTC.

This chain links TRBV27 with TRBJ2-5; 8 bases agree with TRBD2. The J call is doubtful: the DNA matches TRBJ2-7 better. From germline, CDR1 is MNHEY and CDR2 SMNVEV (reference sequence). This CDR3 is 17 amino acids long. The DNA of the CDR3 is TGTGCCAGCAGTCTTCGGGCGGGGGGTACCTTACTTCGCGAGCAGTACTTC. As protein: CASSLRAGGTLLREQYF.

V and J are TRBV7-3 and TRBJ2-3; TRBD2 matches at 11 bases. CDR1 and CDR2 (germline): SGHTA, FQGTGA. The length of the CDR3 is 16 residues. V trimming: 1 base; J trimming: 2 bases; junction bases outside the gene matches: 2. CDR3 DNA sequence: TGTGCCAGCAGCTTAAAACTAGCGGGAGCCACAGATACGCAGTATTTT. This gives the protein CASSLKLAGATDTQYF. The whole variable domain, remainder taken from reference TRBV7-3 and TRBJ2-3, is GAGVSQTPSNKVTEKGKYVELRCDPISGHTALYWYRQSLGQGPEFLIYFQGTGAADDSGLPNDRFFAVRPEGSVSTLKIQRTERGDSAVYLCASSLKLAGATDTQYFGPGTRLTVL.

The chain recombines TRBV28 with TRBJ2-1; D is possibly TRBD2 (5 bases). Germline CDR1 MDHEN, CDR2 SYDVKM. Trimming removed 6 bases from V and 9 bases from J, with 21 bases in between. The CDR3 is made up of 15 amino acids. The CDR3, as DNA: TGTGCCAGCAGACTTAACCGGGATTCCTCGGGTGAGCAGTTCTTC. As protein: CASRLNRDSSGEQFF.

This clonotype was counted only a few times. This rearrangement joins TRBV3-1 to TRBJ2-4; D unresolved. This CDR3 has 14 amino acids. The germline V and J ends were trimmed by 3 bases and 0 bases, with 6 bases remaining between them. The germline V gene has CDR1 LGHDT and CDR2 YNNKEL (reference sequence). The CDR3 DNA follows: TGTGCCAGCAGCCACAGTCTAGCCAAAAACATTCAGTACTTC. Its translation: CASSHSLAKNIQYF. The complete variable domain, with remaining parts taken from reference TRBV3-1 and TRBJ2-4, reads DTAVSQTPKYLVTQMGNDKSIKCEQNLGHDTMYWYKQDSKKFLKIMFSYNNKELIINETVPNRFSPKSPDKAHLNLHINSLELGDSAVYFCASSHSLAKNIQYFGAGTRLSVL.

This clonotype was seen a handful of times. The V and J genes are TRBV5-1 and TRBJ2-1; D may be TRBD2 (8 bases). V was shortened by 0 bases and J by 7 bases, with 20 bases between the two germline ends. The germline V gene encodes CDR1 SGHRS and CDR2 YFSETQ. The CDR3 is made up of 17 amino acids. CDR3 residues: CASSLDPRLAGQNEQFF. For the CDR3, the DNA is TGCGCCAGCAGCTTGGATCCGAGATTAGCGGGACAGAATGAGCAGTTCTTC.

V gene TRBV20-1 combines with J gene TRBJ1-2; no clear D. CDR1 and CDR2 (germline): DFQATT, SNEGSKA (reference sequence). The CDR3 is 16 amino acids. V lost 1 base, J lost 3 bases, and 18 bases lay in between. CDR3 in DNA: TGCAGTGCTAGAGGGATAAGGGTGGGTGTTGACTATGGCTACACCTTC. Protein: CSARGIRVGVDYGYTF.

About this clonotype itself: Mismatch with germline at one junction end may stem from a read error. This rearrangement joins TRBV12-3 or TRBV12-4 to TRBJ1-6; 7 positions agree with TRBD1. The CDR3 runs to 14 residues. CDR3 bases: TGTGCCAGCAGTCCCGGGACAGTCAGATCACCCCCCCACTTT. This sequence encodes CASSPGTVRSPPHF.